The clone carrying this T cell receptor beta chain was recorded many times. Antigen: not known. After removal of 6 bases from V and 8 bases from J, the junction contained 10 bases not matched to a gene. Looked up from germline, CDR1 is ENHRY and CDR2 is SYGVKD. The CDR3 has 14 residues. This entry is derived from a study of blood T cells in healthy people across ages. Findings of the study overall: Measured against age, TCR beta diversity per million T cells decreased in a roughly linear manner. No conclusive comparison of naive versus antigen-experienced cells was possible with unsorted PBMCs.

PCR was performed a second time for 7 to 11 cycles using a sample-barcoded 5' primer and a J-beta primer mix. Through a template-switch adaptor with 12 random nucleotides, each cDNA molecule received a tag. All samples gave at least 2.5 million CDR3-containing paired-end reads. TCRdb analysed the 5' RACE reads with MiXCR anew, one entry per CDR3 protein. In the table there are around 1.7 million distinct CDR3 sequences, roughly 30% of which are singletons. This TCR was sampled from a woman aged 30 to 39 in good health. Source material: blood. The gene calls are TRBV10-3 and TRBJ2-4, with TRBD2 identical over 7 bases. The CDR3 loop is CAIRSGEGEDIQYF. The CDR3 coding sequence is TGTGCCATCAGATCGGGGGAGGGTGAGGACATTCAGTACTTC.